This TCR beta chain was profiled in a study of cytomegalovirus exposure and HLA in healthy donors. The PCR used 60 Vbeta and 13 Jbeta primers. Method: immunoSEQ multiplex PCR; TCRdb's copy keeps in-frame clones and lacks some. The repertoire includes about 150,000 clones, 79% of them detected once, and around 7.1% sits in the top ten. As to this clone: The target antigen is unknown.

General study points: Researchers had no immune exposure information except CMV serostatus available. V- and J-gene trimming in TCR beta was tied to a missense DCLRE1C variant by an analysis performed later.

The donors were healthy bone marrow donors. Sequences were obtained from PBMCs. This clonotype was obtained from a woman in her 40s in good health and CMV-seropositive.

The CDR3 DNA reads TGTGCCAGTAATAGGGGGCCGCAATATGGCTACACCTTC. This translates into CASNRGPQYGYTF. The chain couples TRBV19 to TRBJ1-2; 7 nucleotides line up with TRBD1. Per the germline V gene, CDR1 is LNHDA and CDR2 is SQIVND (reference sequence). V shed 7 bases, J shed 5 bases, and the junction held 7 bases outside the gene matches. This CDR3 has 13 residues.